This TCR beta chain was profiled in a study of post-analysis software for immune sequencing data. About the study: Some patients lacked subtype; others had relapsing-remitting, secondary progressive or progressive-relapsing disease. Study observations and caveats: Significantly lower normalized Chao1 diversity was found in patients with multiple sclerosis relative to controls. There were roughly 5 TRBV segments more frequent in patients than controls, and TRBV5-6, TRBV5-1 and TRBV20-1 were among them. Under F measure analysis, samples from one preparation batch co-clustered strongly.

TCR beta libraries were prepared from cDNA with unique molecular identifiers. Roughly 500,000 cDNA molecules came from 1 to 10 million T cells. TCRdb re-derived calls from the PCR reads in MiXCR, one entry per CDR3 protein. The sample contains around 770,000 distinct CDR3 sequences, 40% to 55% of which appear only once. This clonotype has a handful of counts. The target antigen is unknown. Germline assignment: CDR1 SGHVS and CDR2 FQNEAQ. The CDR3 is made up of 14 amino acids. J lost 4 bases, V lost 3 bases, and 4 bases had no gene match. This TCR was sampled from a girl aged 10 to 17 with multiple sclerosis. The source material was blood. The J gene is TRBJ2-7, the V gene TRBV7-8; 9 nucleotides agree with TRBD1. CDR3: CASSLGTGWYEQYF. CDR3 in DNA: TGTGCCAGCAGCTTGGGGACAGGGTGGTACGAGCAGTACTTC.